The TCR beta chain under discussion was sequenced for a study of cytomegalovirus exposure and HLA in healthy donors. Study information: Of all 380 or so donors who were genotyped, roughly 81% belonged to the Caucasian-associated ancestry cluster.

The PCR was carried out with 60 Vbeta primers and 13 Jbeta primers. The authors' processing: Later analysis identified 88 million or so unique TCR beta chains, about 10 million shared. Profiling relied on immunoSEQ multiplex PCR, and the TCRdb table lists in-frame clones only, not all of them. V and J calls and clone size are those listed in that table; D and trimming were worked out from the DNA. Of approximately 150,000 clones detected, about three fifths appear once; the ten largest clones hold 6% to 8.5%. To note about this clone: Its antigen is currently unknown.

Study-level results: As immune exposure information, only CMV serostatus was available.

In nominal health when sampled, donors likely had unrecorded immune exposures nonetheless. Per germline, CDR1 MDHEN and CDR2 SYDVKM. CDR3 length equals 17 residues. Trimming at V came to 3 bases and at J to 5 bases, leaving 10 bases not matched to a gene. The J gene is TRBJ2-2, the V gene TRBV28; 9 bases map to TRBD1. The TCR originated in a woman in her fifties or sixties in good health and CMV-seropositive. Sequenced material: PBMCs. The CDR3 loop is CASSFAGTGLLTGELFF. Written as DNA, the CDR3 is TGTGCCAGCAGTTTCGCCGGGACAGGGCTTCTGACCGGGGAGCTGTTTTTT.